This T cell receptor (beta chain) is drawn from a study of blood T cell repertoires in COVID-19. Turning to the study itself: Italy, Spain and the United States were the sources of the convalescent and acute COVID-19 samples. In each case, the material was cDNA or gDNA derived from T cells, B-cell-depleted T cells, or PBMCs.

Methods used by the authors: Quantification of nucleated cells was approximated via reference gene primer amplification. TCRdb's table, derived via immunoSEQ multiplex PCR, lists solely in-frame clones and lacks some. That table supplies the V and J calls and clone size; D and trimming were determined from the DNA. The data show some 26,000 clones, with roughly four fifths seen just once and roughly 71% held by the top ten. V trimming: 2 bases; J trimming: 14 bases; junction bases outside the gene matches: 7. Germline CDR1 SEHNR, CDR2 FQNEAQ (reference sequence). The CDR3 has 14 residues. The V gene is TRBV7-9, the J gene TRBJ1-6, with TRBD1 identical over 9 bases. This TCR came from a man between 70 and 80 years old with acute or convalescent COVID-19. Material: peripheral blood. Here the CDR3 reads CASSLLQGAGSLHF. The CDR3, as DNA: TGTGCCAGCAGCTTATTACAGGGGGCTGGTTCCCTCCACTTT. The whole variable domain, remainder taken from reference TRBV7-9 and TRBJ1-6, is DTGVSQNPRHKITKRGQNVTFRCDPISEHNRLYWYRQTLGQGPEFLTYFQNEAQLEKSRLLSDRFSAERPKGSFSTLEIQRTEQGDSAMYLCASSLLQGAGSLHFGNGTRLTVT.